These T cell receptor beta chains were read from a single sample in a study of blood T cell repertoires in COVID-19. Sequenced by immunoSEQ multiplex PCR; TCRdb stores in-frame clones only, minus some. The repertoire holds roughly 250,000 clones, roughly 86% seen once, with less than 3% in the top ten. Sample: peripheral blood. Receptor source: a woman in her fifties or sixties with acute or convalescent COVID-19. Each CDR3 is given with its conserved first and last residue.

length: 15
J: TRBJ2-5
V: TRBV5-4
CDR3: CASSPTSGREETQYF

length: 15
J: TRBJ2-7
V: TRBV27
CDR3: CASSSRTGGRYEQYF

length: 13
J: TRBJ2-5
V: TRBV28
CDR3: CASSPGSSETQYF

length: 16
J: TRBJ2-5
V: TRBV5-1
CDR3: CASSVRLAGVRETQYF

length: 11
J: TRBJ2-1
V: TRBV10-2
CDR3: CASSDLYEQFF

length: 13
J: TRBJ1-1
V: TRBV7-2
CDR3: CASSLNRITEAFF

length: 15
J: TRBJ1-4
V: TRBV11-2
CDR3: CASSSRAGTNEKLFF

length: 14
J: TRBJ1-2
V: TRBV2
CDR3: CASSGDRGAGGYTF

length: 14
J: TRBJ2-3
V: TRBV6-5
CDR3: CASSPSGGTDTQYF

length: 12
J: TRBJ1-2
V: TRBV24-1
CDR3: CATSDTRYGYTF

length: 17
J: TRBJ2-2
V: TRBV15
CDR3: CATSLGARQANTGELFF